This T cell receptor (beta chain) stems from a study of blood T cell repertoires in COVID-19. Sequenced by immunoSEQ multiplex PCR; TCRdb stores in-frame clones only, minus some. This table has roughly 150,000 clones, approximately 79% appearing once. V shed 8 bases and J 11 bases; nucleotides not matched to a gene: 8. There are 12 residues in the CDR3. The germline CDR1 and CDR2 sequences are ENHRY and SYGVKD. The chain employs TRBV10-3 and TRBJ1-1; 10 bases line up with TRBD1. The specimen was peripheral blood. The TCR was taken from an elderly woman with acute or convalescent COVID-19. The CDR3: CAIGQGEAGAFF. As DNA, the CDR3 is TGTGCCATCGGACAGGGGGAGGCTGGGGCTTTCTTT.